The 9 T cell receptor beta chains below were found in one sample sequenced in a study of shared clonotypes between healthy human individuals. TCRdb's copy holds only in-frame clones and misses some; the assay was immunoSEQ multiplex PCR. Found here are 95,000 to 120,000 clones, around two thirds of them singletons; the top ten hold roughly 25%. Sequenced sample: memory CD8+ T cells sorted from blood. This sample's subset: CD45RO+ cells pooled with CCR7-negative TemRA cells. These receptor sequences come from a woman in her twenties or thirties in good health.

In this sample, this clone turned up many times. The V call is TRBV28, the J call TRBJ1-5; 7 bases agree with TRBD1. Germline V gives CDR1 MDHEN, CDR2 SYDVKM. J was trimmed by 7 bases and V by 6 bases; bases with no gene match: 9. CDR3 length: 14 amino acids. The DNA for the CDR3 is TGTGCCAGCAGACACCAGGGGGACGTGCAGCCCCAGCATTTT. Translated: CASRHQGDVQPQHF.

The chain combines TRBV6-4 with TRBJ1-5; tentatively, D is TRBD1 (6 bases). Germline CDR1 and CDR2: MRHNA and SNTAGT. V lost 3 bases and J lost 2, with 11 bases in between. The CDR3 covers 15 residues. Written as DNA, the CDR3 is TGTGCCAGCAGTGAAGGGGCAGGGGGCAATCAGCCCCAGCATTTT. Translated: CASSEGAGGNQPQHF.

J is TRBJ2-3 and V is TRBV13, with D possibly TRBD2 on 6 matching bases. CDR1 is PRHDT and CDR2 is FYEKMQ in the germline V gene (reference sequence). V lost 5 bases to trimming and J lost 2 bases, with 14 bases between them. The CDR3 extends over 15 amino acids. CDR3 region: CASSGPTRNTDTQYF. The CDR3 DNA reads as TGTGCCAGCAGCGGACCGACTAGAAACACAGATACGCAGTATTTT. The entire variable domain, with the rest obtained from reference TRBV13 and TRBJ2-3, is as follows: AAGVIQSPRHLIKEKRETATLKCYPIPRHDTVYWYQQGPGQDPQFLISFYEKMQSDKGSIPDRFSAQQFSDYHSELNMSSLELGDSALYFCASSGPTRNTDTQYFGPGTRLTVL.

The V gene is TRBV29-1, the J gene TRBJ2-1, with TRBD1 matching over 9 bases. The trim removed 2 bases at V and 0 bases at J, leaving 14 bases unmatched. The CDR3 covers 19 residues. CDR1 and CDR2 from the germline V gene are SQVTM and ANQGSEA. The CDR3, as DNA: TGCAGCGTTGAAAAGGACGAAGGCGGGACAGGGTTCTCCTACAATGAGCAGTTCTTC. Encoded protein: CSVEKDEGGTGFSYNEQFF.

The rearrangement joins TRBV5-1 to TRBJ2-3; D is unresolved. The ends were cut back, 0 bases at V and 2 bases at J, with 10 bases in the middle. The CDR3 spans 15 residues. The germline gives CDR1 SGHRS, CDR2 YFSETQ. The CDR3 reads CASSLEQPDTDTQYF. CDR3 nucleotides: TGCGCCAGCAGCTTGGAACAGCCAGACACAGATACGCAGTATTTT.

The V gene is TRBV4-1, the J gene TRBJ2-5, with no clear D. The DNA end favors TRBJ2-7, so the J call may be wrong. Germline CDR1 reads MGHRA; CDR2 reads YSYEKL. This CDR3 comprises 14 residues. CDR3 amino acids: CASSQGRGKYEQYF. In DNA, the CDR3 is TGCGCCAGCAGCCAAGGTCGAGGAAAATACGAGCAGTACTTC.

The rearrangement uses TRBV7-5 and TRBJ1-5. TRBV7-5 is an annotated pseudogene. CDR3 size: 14 residues. The CDR3 is CVRTLGTPGQPQHF. The CDR3 DNA is TGTGTCAGAACCTTGGGGACGCCGGGGCAGCCCCAGCATTTT.

The gene calls are TRBV29-1 and TRBJ2-1, with D possibly TRBD2 on 6 matching bases. Germline loops: CDR1 SQVTM, CDR2 ANQGSEA. The V gene lost 5 bases and the J gene lost 4 bases, with 24 bases spanning the gap. The CDR3 has 17 amino acids. The CDR3 DNA reads as TGCAGCGTTCGTTCAATGGTTACGGGAGAGAATTACAATGAGCAGTTCTTC. Amino acids: CSVRSMVTGENYNEQFF.

The chain uses TRBV11-2 and TRBJ2-7; TRBD1 matches at 7 bases. Germline loops: CDR1 SGHAT, CDR2 FQNNGV. V trimming: 5 bases; J trimming: 2 bases; junction bases outside the gene matches: 9. This CDR3 has 15 amino acids. The CDR3 nucleotides read TGTGCCAGCAGCCTCAGTGAGACAGGGCCCTACGAGCAGTACTTC. Protein sequence: CASSLSETGPYEQYF.